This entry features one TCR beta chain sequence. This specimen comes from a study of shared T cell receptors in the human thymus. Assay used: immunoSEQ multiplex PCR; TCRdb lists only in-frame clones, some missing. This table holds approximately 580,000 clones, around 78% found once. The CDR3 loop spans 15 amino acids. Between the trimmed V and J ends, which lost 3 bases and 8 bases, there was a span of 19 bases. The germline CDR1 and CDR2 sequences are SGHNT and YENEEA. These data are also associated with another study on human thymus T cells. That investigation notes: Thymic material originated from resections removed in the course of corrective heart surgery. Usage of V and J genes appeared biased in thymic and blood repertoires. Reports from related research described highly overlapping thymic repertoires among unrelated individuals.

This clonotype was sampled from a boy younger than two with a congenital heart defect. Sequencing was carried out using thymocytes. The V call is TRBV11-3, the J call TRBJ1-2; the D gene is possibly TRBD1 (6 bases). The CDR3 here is CASSLIGQGLGGYTF. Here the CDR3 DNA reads TGTGCCAGCAGCTTGATCGGGCAGGGGTTAGGCGGCTACACCTTC. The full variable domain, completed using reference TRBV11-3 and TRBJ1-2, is EAGVVQSPRYKIIEKKQPVAFWCNPISGHNTLYWYLQNLGQGPELLIRYENEEAVDDSQLPKDRFSAERLKGVDSTLKIQPAELGDSAVYLCASSLIGQGLGGYTFGSGTRLTVV.